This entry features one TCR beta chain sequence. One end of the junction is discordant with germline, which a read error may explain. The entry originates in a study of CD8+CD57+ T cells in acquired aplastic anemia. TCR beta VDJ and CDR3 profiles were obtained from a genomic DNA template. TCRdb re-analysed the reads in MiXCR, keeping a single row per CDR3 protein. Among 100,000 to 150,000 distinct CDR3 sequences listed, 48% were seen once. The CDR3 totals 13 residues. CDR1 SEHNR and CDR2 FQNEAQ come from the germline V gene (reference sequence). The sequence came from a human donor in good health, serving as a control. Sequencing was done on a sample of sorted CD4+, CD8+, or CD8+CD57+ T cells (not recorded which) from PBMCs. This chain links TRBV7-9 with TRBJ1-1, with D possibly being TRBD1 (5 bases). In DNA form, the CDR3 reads TGTGCCAGCCGGGGGGGGGAGGACACTGAGGCTTTCTTT. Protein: CASRGGEDTEAFF.